Listed below are T cell receptor beta chains from one sample, sequenced in a study of cytomegalovirus exposure and HLA in healthy donors. The repertoire was sequenced with immunoSEQ multiplex PCR; TCRdb's copy has only in-frame clones and lacks some. This sample has 150,000 to 200,000 clones; around nine tenths occur once, and the top ten carry 10%. Sequences were obtained from PBMCs. The receptors come from a woman aged 18-29 years in good health and CMV-seropositive. The CDR3 runs from the conserved cysteine through the conserved F or W. The D gene is left open where the match is weak. Size is omitted from some rows. Given values are once, few, many or a class for expanded clones.

v_gene	abundance	j_gene	d_gene	CDR3nt	CDR3aa
TRBV11-2	NA	TRBJ2-7	NA	TGTGCCAGCAGCCCTCGGAGTTACGAGCAGTACTTC	CASSPRSYEQYF
TRBV7-9	NA	TRBJ1-2	NA	TGTGCCAGCAGCTACCAGGGGTATGGCTACACCTTC	CASSYQGYGYTF
TRBV5-4	NA	TRBJ1-2	NA	TGTGCCAGCAGCTTGGCAGGAGGTTCGACCTATGGCTACACCTTC	CASSLAGGSTYGYTF
TRBV29-1	NA	TRBJ1-1	NA	TGCAGCGGGACGGGAAACACTGAAGCTTTCTTT	CSGTGNTEAFF
TRBV6-1	NA	TRBJ1-4	TRBD1	TGTGCCAGCAGTGAAGGGACAGGGGGCGGATTTGAAAAACTGTTTTTT	CASSEGTGGGFEKLFF
TRBV6-1	NA	TRBJ1-5	NA	TGTGCCAGCACCGCAAGAGATAGCAATCAGCCCCAGCATTTT	CASTARDSNQPQHF
TRBV10-2	NA	TRBJ2-7	TRBD2	TGCGCCAGCAGTGAGTTAGGGACTAGCGGCTACGAGCAGTACTTC	CASSELGTSGYEQYF
TRBV4-1	NA	TRBJ1-1	TRBD1	TGCGCCAGCAGCCGGGGGACAGGGGTGAACACTGAAGCTTTCTTT	CASSRGTGVNTEAFF
TRBV6-5	NA	TRBJ1-3	NA	TGTGCCAGCAGTTACTCTTCCAGGCTCTCTGGAAACACCATATATTTT	CASSYSSRLSGNTIYF
TRBV5-1	NA	TRBJ2-2	NA	TGCGCCAGCAGGTTAGCAGAGGGAACCGGGGAGCTGTTTTTT	CASRLAEGTGELFF
TRBV4-2	once	TRBJ2-1	TRBD2	TGTGCCAGCAGCCAAGCGACTAGCGCTTACTCCTACAATGAGCAGTTCTTC	CASSQATSAYSYNEQFF
TRBV2	few	TRBJ1-5	TRBD1	TGTGCCAGCGGATGGGACAGGGGCAATCAGCCCCAGCATTTT	CASGWDRGNQPQHF
TRBV2	NA	TRBJ2-7	NA	TGTGCCAGCACTGAGAGGGAAAGCTCCTACGAGCAGTACTTC	CASTERESSYEQYF
TRBV28	NA	TRBJ2-5	TRBD1	TGTGCCAGCAGAGGGGGCTTTCCCGAAGAGACCCAGTACTTC	CASRGGFPEETQYF
TRBV2	NA	TRBJ2-2	NA	TGTGCCAGCAGTACAGGGAGGGGCACCGGGGAGCTGTTTTTT	CASSTGRGTGELFF
TRBV9	NA	TRBJ2-1	TRBD1	TGTGCCAGCAGCGTAGAGGGGACAGCCAACAATGAGCAGTTCTTC	CASSVEGTANNEQFF
TRBV6-6	few	TRBJ2-1	TRBD1	TGTGCCAGCAGTTATACGTCAGGGGGCTTGAATGAGCAGTTCTTC	CASSYTSGGLNEQFF
TRBV29-1	NA	TRBJ2-3	TRBD2	TGCAGCGTTGGCTTTAGCGGGAGGGGCGGCACAGATACGCAGTATTTT	CSVGFSGRGGTDTQYF
TRBV27	NA	TRBJ1-2	TRBD1	TGTGCCAGCAGTACGACAGGGGGCGTTCTCTATGGCTACACCTTC	CASSTTGGVLYGYTF
TRBV2	few	TRBJ1-2	NA	TGTGCCAGCCAAGAGGGTTTCTATGGCTACACCTTC	CASQEGFYGYTF
TRBV5-4	NA	TRBJ2-6	NA	TGTGCCAGCTCGGGAGGACAGACTCCTTCTGGGGCCAACGTCCTGACTTTC	CASSGGQTPSGANVLTF
TRBV19	NA	TRBJ2-2	NA	TGTGCCAGTAGTATAGGGGGCTCCACCGGGGAGCTGTTTTTT	CASSIGGSTGELFF
TRBV19	NA	TRBJ2-7	NA	TGTGCCAGTAGTGGAGACTTAGGCGGCGAGCAGTACTTC	CASSGDLGGEQYF
TRBV18	once	TRBJ1-2	TRBD1	TGTGCCAGCTCACCAAGCGCAGGGGGATTGGTCTATGGCTACACCTTC	CASSPSAGGLVYGYTF
TRBV25-1	NA	TRBJ2-7	TRBD2	TGTGCCAGCGGAGGGACTAGCGGAGCCTACGAGCAGTACTTC	CASGGTSGAYEQYF
TRBV5-4	NA	TRBJ2-3	TRBD2	TGTGCCAGCAGCCCTAGCGGGACGCGCACAGATACGCAGTATTTT	CASSPSGTRTDTQYF
TRBV11-2	NA	TRBJ1-5	NA	TGTGCCAGCAGCTTTTCTGAGAATCAGCCCCAGCATTTT	CASSFSENQPQHF
TRBV19	NA	TRBJ1-5	NA	TGTGCCAGTAGTATAGTGATATCCCTACAGCCCCAGCATTTT	CASSIVISLQPQHF
TRBV5-1	NA	TRBJ2-1	TRBD2	TGCGCCAGCAGCCTCTTTGGGGTAGCGGGAGGTAGAAATGAGCAGTTCTTC	CASSLFGVAGGRNEQFF
TRBV5-6	NA	TRBJ1-3	NA	TGTGCCAGCAGCTGGGGCTCCCTTGGAAACACCATATATTTT	CASSWGSLGNTIYF
TRBV15	NA	TRBJ2-7	NA	TGTGCCACCAGCAGAGATCGCGGCAGCTCCTACGAGCAGTACTTC	CATSRDRGSSYEQYF
TRBV7-9	NA	TRBJ2-3	TRBD1	TGTGCCAGCAGCTTAAATTCGTGGGACAGCGCGCAGTATTTT	CASSLNSWDSAQYF
TRBV2	NA	TRBJ1-2	NA	TGTGCCAGCTGCCCGGCGGGATATGGCTACACCTTC	CASCPAGYGYTF
TRBV19	once	TRBJ2-5	NA	TGTGCCATTTCCCCCAGGGGGAGGAAAGAGACCCAGTACTTC	CAISPRGRKETQYF
TRBV19	NA	TRBJ1-2	NA	TGTGCCGGAGGGGGGGACTTCTATGGCTACACCTTC	CAGGGDFYGYTF
TRBV7-9	NA	TRBJ1-2	TRBD1	TGTGCCAGCAGCTTACCCCGACAGGGTGATGTATCTGGCTACACCTTC	CASSLPRQGDVSGYTF
TRBV7-3	NA	TRBJ2-3	NA	TGTGCCAGCAGCTTACGAGACAGGGATACGCAGTATTTT	CASSLRDRDTQYF
TRBV5-1	NA	TRBJ2-3	NA	TGCGCCAGCAGCTTGGGTGGCGGTAGCACAGATACGCAGTATTTT	CASSLGGGSTDTQYF
TRBV7-2	NA	TRBJ2-7	TRBD1	TGTGCCAGCAGCTCCAGGGGGCCCCCGGCAAACTTC	CASSSRGPPANF
TRBV5-4	NA	TRBJ2-3	TRBD2	TGTGCCAGCTCCCCAACGGGGGGGGCAGGCACAGATACGCAGTATTTT	CASSPTGGAGTDTQYF
TRBV27	NA	TRBJ1-1	NA	TGTGCCACCCTAAAAAGGGGTCGTGTCGACACTGAAGCTTTCTTT	CATLKRGRVDTEAFF
TRBV5-1	NA	TRBJ1-5	TRBD1	TGCGCCAGCAGCCCGGACAGGGGGAATCAGCCCCAGCATTTT	CASSPDRGNQPQHF
TRBV7-8	NA	TRBJ1-1	TRBD1	TGTGCCAGCAGCGCCGGGACAGGTAGGGCTGAAGCTTTCTTT	CASSAGTGRAEAFF
TRBV7-3	NA	TRBJ2-1	TRBD1	TGTGCCAGCAGCTTACATGGAAGGACAGGGAGGAACAATGAGCAGTTCTTC	CASSLHGRTGRNNEQFF
TRBV28	NA	TRBJ1-5	NA	TGTGCCAGCAGCAACTGGAGAGTCAATCAGCCCCAGCATTTT	CASSNWRVNQPQHF
TRBV7-7	NA	TRBJ2-1	TRBD2	TGTGCTAGCAGTTTAAGCGGGGCGAACGAGCAGTTCTTC	CASSLSGANEQFF
TRBV15	NA	TRBJ1-2	NA	TGTGCCACCAGCAGAGGGGGACATCCTACGGAAGGCTACACCTTC	CATSRGGHPTEGYTF
TRBV29-1	NA	TRBJ1-1	NA	TGCAGCGTTGTTTCAGGGGTCGAGGCTTTCTTT	CSVVSGVEAFF
TRBV5-1	NA	TRBJ2-1	NA	TGCGCCAGCAGCTGGAGCTCCTACAATGAGCAGTTCTTC	CASSWSSYNEQFF
TRBV9	NA	TRBJ2-1	NA	TGTGCCAGCTCTGAGGGCCTCTACAATGAGCAGTTCTTC	CASSEGLYNEQFF
TRBV14	NA	TRBJ2-1	NA	TGTGCCAGCAGCCTCTTCAGACAGCTAAACAATGAGCAGTTCTTC	CASSLFRQLNNEQFF
TRBV6-5	NA	TRBJ1-5	NA	TGTGCCAGCAGTTACTCGTACCGGCAGCCCCAGCATTTT	CASSYSYRQPQHF
TRBV5-1	NA	TRBJ1-5	NA	TGCGCCAGCAGCATAACGGTTGTGGGGGCTAGCAATCAGCCCCAGCATTTT	CASSITVVGASNQPQHF
TRBV27	NA	TRBJ2-1	TRBD1	TGTGCCAGCAGTTTATCGGGGGACAGGGCGAACTACAATGAGCAGTTCTTC	CASSLSGDRANYNEQFF
TRBV6-6	NA	TRBJ2-2	NA	TGTGCCAGCAGTTCTGCGAGGAACACCGGGGAGCTGTTTTTT	CASSSARNTGELFF
TRBV28	once	TRBJ2-5	TRBD2	TGTGCCAGCAGTACTTTTAGCGGGAGGGCCCTTCGGGAGACCCAGTACTTC	CASSTFSGRALRETQYF
TRBV2	NA	TRBJ1-2	NA	TGTGCCAGCAGTGAAATGTCGGGTTCACCTTCTCACATTTTATATGGCTACACCTTC	CASSEMSGSPSHILYGYTF
TRBV6-6	NA	TRBJ2-2	NA	TGTGCCAGCAGTTACTCGGCGGATCCTTCCGGGGAGCTGTTTTTT	CASSYSADPSGELFF
TRBV7-2	NA	TRBJ2-1	NA	TGTGCCAGCAGCTTAGGAGCGGCCTACAATGAGCAGTTCTTC	CASSLGAAYNEQFF